The entry below describes one TCR beta chain. Its antigen remains unidentified. Qualities for individual bases were not recorded, and no much larger clone is one base off. These data are taken from a study of cytomegalovirus exposure and HLA in healthy donors (dated by TCRdb to about 2017). Study-level background: According to an earlier analysis of several hundred of the donors, 150 million to 200 million T cells yielded over 100 million unique TCR beta sequences and 276 Gb of sequence data. Class I and class II HLA loci were covered by the typing at four-digit resolution. In an earlier analysis of more than 550 of the donors, high-throughput TCR beta sequencing was used to judge whether each TCR beta V gene segment behaved as functional or pseudogenic. Of the 300 to 500 genotyped donors, approximately 80% were placed in the genetic ancestry cluster associated with self-reported Caucasian donors. In a later genetic analysis, genome-wide SNP genotypes for about three fifths of the 666 donors were used, and that subset was treated as a discovery cohort. Across 398 genotyped donors of the cohort, an average of about 250,000 unique TCR beta nucleotide sequences per donor were sequenced, and roughly 18% of those sequences were non-productive. The later analysis used no new phenotypic data to find candidate immune exposures, relying instead on TCR beta sequences and their occurrence across donors. All discovery cohort repertoires had been generated using a single sequencing platform. In addition to the first cohort of roughly 700 subjects, a separate validation cohort of 120 different subjects was used. The aim of the study was to test whether cataloging public T cell receptors could identify signatures of past pathogen exposure. Because of strong linkage in the cohort, roughly five DR-DQ haplotypes were treated as single units for association and clustering. About 280 gigabases of sequencing data and around 85 million unique TCR sequences made up an early release that covered fewer than 650 HLA-typed donors. Typing coverage varied by locus: 629-630 donors for A, B, C, DRB1 and DQB1; approximately 520 for DQA1; approximately 610 for DPA1; fewer than 480 for DPB1. A later analysis re-examined previously published TCR beta repertoires from several hundred donors and added high-resolution HLA genotyping to investigate patterns of TCR occurrence. Using immunosequencing, the study profiled T cell repertoires from fewer than 850 subjects and related those repertoires to cytomegalovirus serostatus. To predict cytomegalovirus infection status, the study combined high-throughput TCR immunosequencing, statistical association of individual TCRs with disease status, and machine learning. Donor age, sex, ethnicity and CMV serostatus were collected together with the repertoire data.

On the study overall, not on this receptor specifically: Seventeen rarely observed V segments, including chromosome 9 orphons, were excluded from the earlier analysis of almost 600 of the donors because counts were too low. Assigning TCR associations to individual alleles was difficult when HLA alleles, especially DR and DQ, strongly co-occurred. A total of 150 or so TCR beta chains were listed by the study as associated with cytomegalovirus. The 87-base-pair reads could not distinguish some IMGT-functional V segments, including TRBV6-2 and TRBV6-3, so those segments were excluded. Correlated functional status among segregating V segments might be attributable to linkage disequilibrium, but an unknown experimental factor could not be ruled out. Across donors, most TCR sequences were observed very rarely, whereas some public TCRs were present in many individuals. A few of the identified cytomegalovirus-associated TCR beta chains were confirmed in vitro to be specific for cytomegalovirus antigens. In a later analysis, HLA-associated TCR beta chains showed more clonal expansion and lower generation probabilities than non-associated chains that were equally common. A later analysis reported that several top co-occurrence clusters appeared linked to parvovirus B19, influenza, CMV and Epstein-Barr virus. The classifier was reported to diagnose cytomegalovirus status with high specificity and sensitivity in both the original cohort and the validation cohort. A further reported finding was that TCR beta sequences accurately predicted the HLA-A and HLA-B alleles for most subjects in the first cohort. In an earlier analysis of fewer than 750 of the donors, most TCR beta V segments were observed in productive rearrangements about 87% or about 30% of the time, broadly matching IMGT annotations. A later genetic analysis associated a missense DCLRE1C variant with V-gene and J-gene trimming of TCR beta chains, and an independent cohort replicated the association. Specific HLA alleles were associated with 15,000 to 20,000 TCR beta sequences at a false discovery rate of 0.05 in a later analysis. In a later genetic analysis, fewer N-insertions in productive TCRs were reported among donors in an Asian-associated ancestry cluster than the roughly 700-donor mean. The presence/absence analyses assumed that sequencing depth was roughly uniform across donors, and that assumption may not be true. Because HLA typing was unavailable for some donors at each locus, only the typed subset was used in association tests. In a later analysis, the rate of TCR association differed among HLA loci, with DRB1 alleles having the most associated TCRs and HLA-C alleles having the fewest. For the cohort, immune exposure information was limited to CMV serostatus. The authors suggested that the approach could potentially be extended to other disease states and immunological phenotypes. A later analysis found that most CMV-associated TCR beta chains appeared HLA-restricted, with HLA associations seemingly driven largely by CMV exposure. In this cohort, only TCR beta chains were sequenced, and detectable features were limited by the absence of alpha or paired-chain data. A cluster of highly shared sequence variants was judged likely to be a technical artifact of the sequencing pipeline.

The method behind the library was the immunoSEQ multiplex PCR assay. The multiplex PCR relied on a mix of 60 forward primers for TCR Vbeta segments and 13 reverse primers for TCR Jbeta segments. Amplification of the CDR3 region of rearranged TCR beta genes was performed with a multiplex PCR assay on genomic DNA. The amplified TCR beta libraries were sequenced on the Illumina HiSeq System as 87-base-pair reads. The authors processed their data as follows. A later analysis counted approximately 84 million unique TCR beta chains across the 550 to 700 repertoires, and some 11 million of these chains were shared by at least two donors. To remove PCR and sequencing errors, raw reads were error-corrected and collapsed into unique sequences using a nearest-neighbor algorithm that merged closely related sequences. To assign V, D and J gene segments, CDR3 sequences were aligned to IMGT reference sequences. For a sequence to be retained, a match of at least six nucleotides was required to both a V gene segment and a J gene segment. Rearrangements were called productive when the CDR3 lacked stop codons and stayed in frame with V and J; all others were non-productive. CDR3 was defined according to IMGT convention as the region running from the second conserved V-encoded cysteine to the conserved J-encoded phenylalanine. The earlier analysis of fewer than 700 of the donors excluded sequences that lacked an unambiguous match to a single V gene segment. An earlier analysis of 587 of the donors classified V segments as functional when productive rearrangements were above 56.7% and as segregating when the standard deviation between donors was above 5%. A statistical classification framework was built to diagnose cytomegalovirus status from the catalog of TCR beta chain sequences. V and J gene assignment, in a later analysis, came from comparing TCR nucleotide sequences with IMGT/GENE-DB human TR gene sequences. A later analysis assigned CDR3 sequences and most-parsimonious VDJ recombination scenarios with the TCRdist pipeline. In a later analysis, every TCR beta chain was defined by the combination of its CDR3 amino acid sequence and its V-gene family, and reads without a unique V-gene family were dropped. As a way to deal with suspected cross-contamination and a sequencing artifact, a later analysis dropped over 550 nucleotide sequences that were highly shared and had low generation probability. For each public chain, a later analysis derived a clonal expansion index from normalized ranks of inferred template counts within each repertoire. A later analysis computed generation probabilities with a VDJ recombination model fitted to out-of-frame rearrangements, and checked the results against IGoR. In a later analysis, hypergeometric tests were used to score TCR-TCR, TCR-HLA and TCR-CMV co-occurrence, with a repertoire-size bias correction applied to TCR pairs. False discovery rates were estimated in a later analysis by permuting HLA or CMV assignments 20 times. A later analysis grouped co-occurring TCRs with DBSCAN, adding TCRdist sequence similarity when clustering within HLA-allele-positive subsets. For co-occurrence clustering, repertoires with fewer than 30,000 or more than 120,000 public chains were excluded, along with 4 to 6 repertoires with anomalous nucleotide sharing. Not all clones reach the TCRdb copy of this immuneACCESS table, which keeps in-frame sequences only. Checked studies attribute under half of the gap to unresolved V genes and leave the rest unexplained. The D gene and trimming were derived from the DNA, and the V and J assignments and clone size from that table. Here the sample has 85,000 to 130,000 clones; around 80% occur a single time. The ten largest make up 3% to 4.5% of the sample.

The cohort comprised more than 550 healthy bone marrow donors. At the time of sampling, every cohort member was nominally healthy, though immune exposures that went unrecorded were likely present. The donor was CMV seronegative and belonged to the group of around 400 seronegative cohort members. Each donor provided a peripheral blood sample, and peripheral blood mononuclear cells were used for TCR beta sequencing. Genomic DNA was extracted from the blood cell samples with the Qiagen DNeasy Blood Extraction Kit. Counted from cysteine to phenylalanine, this CDR3 has 16 amino acids. The retained sequence is limited to the CDR3, 48 bases, with the frame set at the first base. V trim: 7 bases; J trim: 7 bases; unmatched bases: 16. CDR1 and CDR2 were assigned from the germline V gene (reference sequence) as LNHDA and SQIVND.

The V and J segments used are TRBV19 and TRBJ2-3; TRBD1 lines up with 8 middle nucleotides. The source material was PBMCs. This clonotype originated in a man between 60 and 75 years old in good health and CMV-seronegative. The CDR3 reads CASNPRQGNKRNTQYF. The DNA is as follows: TGTGCCAGTAACCCTAGACAGGGGAACAAACGGAATACGCAGTATTTT.